The count of the clone carrying this TCR beta chain is one. The repertoire was sequenced with immunoSEQ multiplex PCR; TCRdb's copy has only in-frame clones and lacks some. Seen here are 13,000 or so clones, around 80% observed once, and the top ten hold 36%. V lost 3 bases to trimming and J lost 8 bases, with 19 bases between them. Germline V gene lookup returns CDR1 SGHTA and CDR2 FQGTGA. The CDR3 is 15 amino acids. These data belong to a study of OX40 agonist ivuxolimab in advanced cancers. The TCR originated in an adult with an advanced solid tumor such as melanoma, head and neck, liver or kidney cancer. The chain links TRBV7-3 to TRBJ1-2, with D hard to call. Specimen: CD4+ or CD8+ T cells sorted from blood, collected in a trial of the OX40 agonist ivuxolimab. The CDR3 sequence is CASSLVGGSPHGYTF. The CDR3 DNA reads TGTGCCAGCAGCTTGGTAGGAGGGTCACCACACGGCTACACCTTC.